This T cell receptor (beta chain) was recovered during a study of blood T cell repertoires in COVID-19. Study overall: COVID-19 samples from acute and convalescent phases originated in the United States, Italy and Spain. The analysed material was cDNA or gDNA that came from T cells, B-cell-depleted T cells, or PBMCs.

How the authors handled the data: Nucleated cell number was recorded as an estimate derived from reference gene primer amplification. This table comes from immunoSEQ multiplex PCR, and its TCRdb copy is limited to in-frame clones, with some not included. Clonal size and the V and J genes are those of that table, whereas D and trimming came from the DNA. Among roughly 260,000 clones listed, around nine tenths were seen once. Source material: peripheral blood. The source of this sequence is a man between 40 and 49 years old who had recovered from COVID-19.

The CDR3 nucleotides read TGTGCCAGCAGCCGTAACCGGGACAGAAACTACGAGCAGTACTTC. Amino acids: CASSRNRDRNYEQYF. The gene calls are TRBV14 and TRBJ2-7, with 7 bases matching TRBD1. The V segment lost 4 bases and the J segment 3 bases; nucleotides outside the gene matches: 9. The length of the CDR3 is 15 residues. Germline V gene data show CDR1 as SGHDN and CDR2 as FVKESK.